Shown below are 9 T cell receptor beta chains from a single sample sequenced in a study of cytomegalovirus exposure and HLA in healthy donors. It was with 60 Vbeta and 13 Jbeta primers that the PCR ran. Method: immunoSEQ multiplex PCR; TCRdb's copy keeps in-frame clones and lacks some. The data show 110,000 or so clones, with about two thirds seen just once and about 5.7% held by the top ten. The sample consisted of PBMCs. All receptors come from a woman in her 70s in good health and CMV-seropositive.

Only a few counts were recorded for this clone. The chain links TRBV29-1 to TRBJ2-5, with 7 bases lining up with TRBD2. Per the germline V gene, CDR1 is SQVTM and CDR2 is ANQGSEA. The CDR3 spans 14 residues. V dropped 4 bases and J dropped 1; count of bases not matched to a gene: 6. The CDR3, as DNA: TGCAGCGTTGCAGGGAGGGATGGCCAAGAGACCCAGTACTTC. It yields the protein CSVAGRDGQETQYF.

The chain employs TRBV28 and TRBJ2-5; D perhaps matches TRBD2 (6 bases). Germline V CDR1 and CDR2: MDHEN, SYDVKM. This CDR3 spans 15 amino acids. V was cut by 2 bases and J by 1 base, with 11 bases left in between. In DNA form, the CDR3 reads TGTGCCAGCAGTTTACAGGACTACCTCCAAGAGACCCAGTACTTC. This sequence encodes CASSLQDYLQETQYF.

J is TRBJ1-1 and V is TRBV18, with 8 bases fitting TRBD1. The germline gives CDR1 KGHSH, CDR2 LQKENI. With 3 bases clipped from V and 4 bases from J, the junction kept 4 bases outside the gene matches. The CDR3 is 14 amino acids. DNA of the CDR3: TGTGCCAGCTCACCCTTGACAGGGGCCACTGAAGCTTTCTTT. It encodes CASSPLTGATEAFF.

This chain uses TRBV5-1 with TRBJ2-3; tentatively, D is TRBD2 (6 bases). Trimming pared 2 bases from V and 4 bases from J, leaving 11 bases between. The CDR3 is 14 residues long. Germline V CDR1 and CDR2: SGHRS, YFSETQ. In DNA form, the CDR3 reads TGCGCCAGCAGCTTCGGGGGTAGGGCAGATACGCAGTATTTT. This translates into CASSFGGRADTQYF.

The chain joins TRBV29-1 to TRBJ2-3; TRBD2 matches at 11 bases. This CDR3 has 15 residues. Germline assignment: CDR1 SQVTM and CDR2 ANQGSEA. V was pared by 3 bases and J by 3 bases, with 5 bases of the junction left unmatched. The CDR3 loop reads CSVDGTSGETDTQYF. CDR3 coding DNA: TGCAGCGTTGATGGGACTAGCGGTGAAACAGATACGCAGTATTTT.

The chain is built from TRBV11-2 and TRBJ2-5; 8 positions agree with TRBD1. From germline, CDR1 is SGHAT and CDR2 FQNNGV. CDR3 length: 16 amino acids. The trim removed 4 bases at V and 2 bases at J, leaving 9 bases unmatched. The DNA for the CDR3 is TGTGCCAGCAGCTGGGGGCAGGGGGCGAATCAAGAGACCCAGTACTTC. Translation: CASSWGQGANQETQYF.

This chain joins TRBV13 and TRBJ2-7, with TRBD2 matching over 8 bases. J lost 7 bases, V lost 0 bases, and 5 bases had no gene match. Germline V gene lookup returns CDR1 PRHDT and CDR2 FYEKMQ (reference sequence). CDR3 length equals 14 residues. In DNA, the CDR3 is TGTGCCAGCAGCTTAGGGGGACTAGGTGGGGAGCAGTACTTC. Its protein is CASSLGGLGGEQYF.

The chain is built from TRBV30 and TRBJ2-5; 10 bases agree with TRBD2. Germline CDR1 reads GTSNPN; CDR2 reads SVGIG (reference sequence). This CDR3 spans 15 amino acids. After removal of 1 base from V and 1 base from J, the junction contained 3 bases not matched to a gene. In DNA, the CDR3 is TGTGCCTGGAGTGGGGGGACTAGCGTCCAAGAGACCCAGTACTTC. Encoded protein: CAWSGGTSVQETQYF.

The chain couples TRBV7-9 to TRBJ2-7; 8 bases line up with TRBD2. Germline V CDR1 and CDR2: SEHNR, FQNEAQ (reference sequence). After removal of 5 bases from V and 5 bases from J, the junction contained 8 bases not matched to a gene. This CDR3 region has 14 residues. DNA of the CDR3: TGTGCCAGCAGCAGAGGCGGGGGGTCCCACGAGCAGTACTTC. Translation gives CASSRGGGSHEQYF. Variable domain in full (rest from reference TRBV7-9 and TRBJ2-7): DTGVSQNPRHKITKRGQNVTFRCDPISEHNRLYWYRQTLGQGPEFLTYFQNEAQLEKSRLLSDRFSAERPKGSFSTLEIQRTEQGDSAMYLCASSRGGGSHEQYFGPGTRLTVT.